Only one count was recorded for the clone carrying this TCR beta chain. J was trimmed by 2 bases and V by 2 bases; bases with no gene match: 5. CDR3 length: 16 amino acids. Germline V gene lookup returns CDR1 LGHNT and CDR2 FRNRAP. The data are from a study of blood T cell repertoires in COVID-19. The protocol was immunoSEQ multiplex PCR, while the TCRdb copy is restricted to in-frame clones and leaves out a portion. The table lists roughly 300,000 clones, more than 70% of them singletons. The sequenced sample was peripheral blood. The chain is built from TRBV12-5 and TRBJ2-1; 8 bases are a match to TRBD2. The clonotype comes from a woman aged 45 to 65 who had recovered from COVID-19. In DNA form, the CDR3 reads TGTGCTAGTGGTTTGAACTTAGCGGGGCCCTACAATGAGCAGTTCTTC. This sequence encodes CASGLNLAGPYNEQFF.